A single sample is the source of the 4 T cell receptor beta chains below, sequenced in a study of radiation and T cells in renal cell carcinoma. Described time point: blood 4 weeks post-SBRT, at nephrectomy. Treatment reported: 15 Gy SBRT to primary tumor, nephrectomy 4 weeks later. TCRdb keeps only in-frame clones here, not all; method: immunoSEQ multiplex PCR. The data contain some 150,000 clones, 86% of them singletons. The specimen comprised blood, sampled from a patient whose treatment included radiotherapy and nephrectomy. The receptors come from a woman aged 50 to 65 with renal cell carcinoma.

This sequence joins TRBV18 and TRBJ2-3, with D possibly TRBD1 on 5 matching bases. The V and J ends lost 3 bases and 3 bases respectively, with 16 bases between them. This CDR3 comprises 16 residues. From germline, CDR1 is KGHSH and CDR2 LQKENI. Written as DNA, the CDR3 is TGTGCCAGCTCACCCGGAGTTACAGGCCTGACAGATACGCAGTATTTT. This encodes CASSPGVTGLTDTQYF. Variable domain in full (rest from reference TRBV18 and TRBJ2-3): NAGVMQNPRHLVRRRGQEARLRCSPMKGHSHVYWYRQLPEEGLKFMVYLQKENIIDESGMPKERFSAEFPKEGPSILRIQQVVRGDSAAYFCASSPGVTGLTDTQYFGPGTRLTVL.

The chain recombines TRBV28 with TRBJ2-7; perhaps D is TRBD1 or TRBD2 (5 bases each). Germline-derived CDR1 and CDR2 are MDHEN and SYDVKM. V was pared by 4 bases and J by 2 bases, with 12 bases between. The CDR3 runs to 14 residues. In DNA form, the CDR3 reads TGTGCCAGCAGTTCCGGGACCTTACCCTACGAGCAGTACTTC. Translating it yields CASSSGTLPYEQYF.

This chain connects TRBV14 to TRBJ1-2; 9 bases are a match to TRBD1. After removal of 4 bases from V and 6 bases from J, the junction contained 6 bases not matched to a gene. The CDR3 runs to 14 residues. CDR1 and CDR2 (germline): SGHDN, FVKESK. CDR3 region: CASSPPGTGNGYTF. CDR3 sequence (DNA): TGTGCCAGCAGCCCACCCGGGACAGGGAATGGCTACACCTTC.

The rearrangement joins TRBV6-5 to TRBJ2-2; possibly TRBD1 for D (5 bases). V was trimmed by 5 bases and J by 3 bases, leaving 10 bases between them. Germline CDR1 is MNHEY and CDR2 is SVGAGI. The CDR3 has 14 residues. The CDR3: CASSLRGYTGELFF. The CDR3 DNA is TGTGCCAGCAGTCTAAGGGGTTACACCGGGGAGCTGTTTTTT.